This is a list of T cell receptor beta chains from one sample in a study. TCRdb re-called the 5' RACE reads with MiXCR, one entry per CDR3 protein. The repertoire includes about 40,000 distinct CDR3 sequences, approximately 30% of them detected once, and more than 3.5% sits in the top ten. Sequenced material: tumor-infiltrating memory CD4+ T cells sorted from the breast tumor. The receptors derive from a female donor with breast cancer. Each CDR3 is given with its conserved first and last residue. The order of the fields is CDR3 DNA, CDR3 protein, D gene, V gene, clone size, J gene. D genes are given only for firm matches. For some rows the clone size is stated as once, few or many, or as a class when expanded; others skip it.

TGTGCCAGCAGTTTGTGGGGAATCGGATACTCCTACGAGCAGTACTTC | CASSLWGIGYSYEQYF | NA | TRBV28 | many | TRBJ2-7
TGTGCCAGCAGTTACCGAAGGACAGCCAAGAGCTACGAGCAGTACTTC | CASSYRRTAKSYEQYF | NA | TRBV12-3/TRBV12-4 | few | TRBJ2-7
TGTGCCAGCAGCTTGTCCGGCAGTCCAGGGAATTCACCCCTCCACTTT | CASSLSGSPGNSPLHF | NA | TRBV5-4 | NA | TRBJ1-6
TGTGCCAGCACCCGGACAGGACTCGGCTACGAGCAGCACTTC | CASTRTGLGYEQHF | TRBD1 | TRBV6-1 | NA | TRBJ2-7
TGTGCCAGCAGCCAAGTCGCGGAGGGGACCCAGTACTTC | CASSQVAEGTQYF | NA | TRBV4-2 | few | TRBJ2-5
TGCAGCGTTGACTCAGAAAATGAAAAACTGTTTTTT | CSVDSENEKLFF | NA | TRBV29-1 | once | TRBJ1-4
TGTGCCACCAGTGATTCTGGACGGGACTACGAGCAGTACTTC | CATSDSGRDYEQYF | NA | TRBV24-1 | few | TRBJ2-7
TGTGCCAGCAGCGGTACCGGGACACCGTACGAGCAGTACTTC | CASSGTGTPYEQYF | NA | TRBV9 | NA | TRBJ2-7
TGCAGCGGTAACAGGGTATCAAGTGCAGCTTTCTTT | CSGNRVSSAAFF | NA | TRBV29-1 | medium-sized | TRBJ1-1
TGCGCCAGCAGCTCCTCCAGTGCAACTAATGAAAAACTGTTTTTT | CASSSSSATNEKLFF | NA | TRBV5-1 | NA | TRBJ1-4
TGTGCCAGCAGTTTTGGTCTAAGGGGGGCCCTAAGCACAGATACGCAGTATTTT | CASSFGLRGALSTDTQYF | NA | TRBV12-3/TRBV12-4 | NA | TRBJ2-3
TGCGCCAGCAGTAGGACTAGCGGGAAGAACACCGGGGAGCTGTTTTTT | CASSRTSGKNTGELFF | TRBD2 | TRBV5-1 | many | TRBJ2-2
TGCAGTGCTAGCTCGTACGGGTTCTCTGGGGCCAACGTCCTGACTTTC | CSASSYGFSGANVLTF | NA | TRBV20-1 | NA | TRBJ2-6
TGTGCCAGCAGCGTTTCTGCGGAACAGGACCCGCCCTACGAGCAGTACTTC | CASSVSAEQDPPYEQYF | NA | TRBV9 | NA | TRBJ2-7
TGTGCCAGCAGCCTCCTAAAAGCGGGGGGGCTTGAGGAGCAGTACTTC | CASSLLKAGGLEEQYF | TRBD2 | TRBV12-3/TRBV12-4 | NA | TRBJ2-7
TGTGCCAGCAGTTACTTCACAGAGAAAGTGGAGACCCAGTACTTC | CASSYFTEKVETQYF | NA | TRBV6-6 | NA | TRBJ2-5
TGTGCCAGCAGCTCTGGCGGCGGCCCTTATGGCTACACCTTC | CASSSGGGPYGYTF | NA | TRBV7-8 | NA | TRBJ1-2